The rows below give T cell receptor beta chains drawn from one sample of a study of regulatory T cells in long-lasting Graves disease. TCRdb re-called the multiplex PCR reads through MiXCR, storing one row per CDR3 protein. The table lists more than 300,000 distinct CDR3 sequences, under 20% of them singletons. Another study also made use of these data, one on T cells in Graves' hyperthyroidism and ophthalmopathy.

The sample was peripheral blood mononuclear cells (PBMCs), taken at new diagnosis, from a patient treated with antithyroid drugs. The receptors come from a woman aged 18 to 35 with Graves disease. The CDR3 runs from the conserved cysteine through the conserved F or W. Fields, in order: D gene, CDR3 length, clone size, J gene, V gene, CDR3 protein, CDR3 DNA. A D gene is named only where the DNA matches it firmly. Clone size appears in some rows only: once, few, many, or a class for an expanded clone.

d_call: NA
cdr3_length: 12
clone_size: NA
j_call: TRBJ2-7
v_call: TRBV12-3/TRBV12-4
cdr3_aa: CASRDSGSEQYF
cdr3_nt: TGTGCCAGCAGGGACAGTGGCAGCGAGCAGTACTTC

d_call: NA
cdr3_length: 12
clone_size: few
j_call: TRBJ1-1
v_call: TRBV29-1
cdr3_aa: CSVEGPNTEAFF
cdr3_nt: TGCAGCGTTGAAGGTCCGAACACTGAAGCTTTCTTT

d_call: NA
cdr3_length: 12
clone_size: NA
j_call: TRBJ2-5
v_call: TRBV20-1
cdr3_aa: CSARGARETQYF
cdr3_nt: TGCAGTGCCAGGGGGGCACGAGAGACCCAGTACTTC

d_call: TRBD2
cdr3_length: 15
clone_size: NA
j_call: TRBJ2-3
v_call: TRBV7-9
cdr3_aa: CASRVSGSPPDTQYF
cdr3_nt: TGTGCCAGCAGGGTGAGCGGGAGCCCCCCAGATACGCAGTATTTT

d_call: NA
cdr3_length: 13
clone_size: few
j_call: TRBJ2-2
v_call: TRBV7-9
cdr3_aa: CASSTNSGGELFF
cdr3_nt: TGTGCCAGCAGCACCAACTCGGGCGGGGAGCTGTTTTTT

d_call: NA
cdr3_length: 12
clone_size: few
j_call: TRBJ2-5
v_call: TRBV18
cdr3_aa: CASSPLRETQYF
cdr3_nt: TGTGCCAGCTCACCCCTGAGAGAGACCCAGTACTTC

d_call: NA
cdr3_length: 14
clone_size: NA
j_call: TRBJ2-5
v_call: TRBV6-9
cdr3_aa: CASSYLRDQETQYF
cdr3_nt: TGTGCCAGCAGTTACTTGAGGGACCAAGAGACCCAGTACTTC

d_call: NA
cdr3_length: 15
clone_size: many
j_call: TRBJ2-3
v_call: TRBV6-5
cdr3_aa: CASSYRDWSTDTQYF
cdr3_nt: TGTGCCAGCAGTTACAGGGACTGGAGCACAGATACGCAGTATTTT

d_call: NA
cdr3_length: 14
clone_size: NA
j_call: TRBJ1-2
v_call: TRBV3-1
cdr3_aa: CASSQGSIVGSYTF
cdr3_nt: TGTGCCAGCAGCCAAGGATCCATTGTTGGAAGCTACACCTTC

d_call: TRBD1
cdr3_length: 13
clone_size: many
j_call: TRBJ1-4
v_call: TRBV3-1
cdr3_aa: CASSRGQREKLFF
cdr3_nt: TGTGCCAGCAGCCGGGGACAGAGGGAAAAACTGTTTTTT

d_call: TRBD1
cdr3_length: 13
clone_size: few
j_call: TRBJ2-7
v_call: TRBV29-1
cdr3_aa: CSAGTGGSYEQYF
cdr3_nt: TGCAGCGCTGGGACAGGGGGGTCCTACGAGCAGTACTTC

d_call: TRBD1
cdr3_length: 13
clone_size: NA
j_call: TRBJ2-3
v_call: TRBV29-1
cdr3_aa: CSFGTGRTDTQYF
cdr3_nt: TGCAGCTTCGGGACAGGTCGCACAGATACGCAGTATTTT

d_call: NA
cdr3_length: 11
clone_size: many
j_call: TRBJ2-7
v_call: TRBV18
cdr3_aa: CASSPGSGQYF
cdr3_nt: TGTGCCAGCTCACCGGGGTCGGGGCAGTACTTC

d_call: NA
cdr3_length: 13
clone_size: many
j_call: TRBJ2-1
v_call: TRBV27
cdr3_aa: CASRIGLYNEQFF
cdr3_nt: TGTGCCAGCCGAATCGGCCTATACAATGAGCAGTTCTTC

d_call: TRBD1
cdr3_length: 14
clone_size: NA
j_call: TRBJ1-5
v_call: TRBV28
cdr3_aa: CASSEGQGDQPQHF
cdr3_nt: TGTGCCAGCAGTGAGGGACAGGGTGATCAGCCCCAGCATTTT

d_call: TRBD1
cdr3_length: 16
clone_size: many
j_call: TRBJ1-2
v_call: TRBV10-3
cdr3_aa: CAISEFGTGKDYGYTF
cdr3_nt: TGTGCCATCAGTGAGTTCGGGACAGGGAAGGACTATGGCTACACCTTC

d_call: NA
cdr3_length: 16
clone_size: NA
j_call: TRBJ2-2
v_call: TRBV11-3
cdr3_aa: CASSLVIGALTGELFF
cdr3_nt: TGTGCCAGCAGCTTAGTGATCGGGGCTTTAACCGGGGAGCTGTTTTTT

d_call: NA
cdr3_length: 13
clone_size: many
j_call: TRBJ2-3
v_call: TRBV27
cdr3_aa: CASTIPGEDTQYF
cdr3_nt: TGTGCCAGCACCATCCCAGGGGAGGATACGCAGTATTTT

d_call: NA
cdr3_length: 15
clone_size: many
j_call: TRBJ1-5
v_call: TRBV30
cdr3_aa: CAWSDSHYSNQPQHF
cdr3_nt: TGTGCCTGGAGTGACAGCCATTATAGCAATCAGCCCCAGCATTTT

d_call: NA
cdr3_length: 18
clone_size: few
j_call: TRBJ2-6
v_call: TRBV6-2/TRBV6-3
cdr3_aa: CASSYTTGQSSGANVLTF
cdr3_nt: TGTGCCAGCAGTTACACTACTGGACAGAGCTCTGGGGCCAACGTCCTGACTTTC

d_call: NA
cdr3_length: 13
clone_size: NA
j_call: TRBJ2-1
v_call: TRBV6-1
cdr3_aa: CASGGRNHNEQFF
cdr3_nt: TGTGCCAGCGGGGGCCGGAATCACAATGAGCAGTTCTTC

d_call: TRBD1
cdr3_length: 14
clone_size: few
j_call: TRBJ1-6
v_call: TRBV10-2
cdr3_aa: CASIGTGQNSPLHF
cdr3_nt: TGCGCCAGCATCGGGACAGGCCAAAATTCACCCCTCCACTTT

d_call: NA
cdr3_length: 14
clone_size: many
j_call: TRBJ2-7
v_call: TRBV9
cdr3_aa: CASSVGASLSEQYF
cdr3_nt: TGTGCCAGCAGCGTAGGGGCATCGTTGTCGGAGCAGTACTTC